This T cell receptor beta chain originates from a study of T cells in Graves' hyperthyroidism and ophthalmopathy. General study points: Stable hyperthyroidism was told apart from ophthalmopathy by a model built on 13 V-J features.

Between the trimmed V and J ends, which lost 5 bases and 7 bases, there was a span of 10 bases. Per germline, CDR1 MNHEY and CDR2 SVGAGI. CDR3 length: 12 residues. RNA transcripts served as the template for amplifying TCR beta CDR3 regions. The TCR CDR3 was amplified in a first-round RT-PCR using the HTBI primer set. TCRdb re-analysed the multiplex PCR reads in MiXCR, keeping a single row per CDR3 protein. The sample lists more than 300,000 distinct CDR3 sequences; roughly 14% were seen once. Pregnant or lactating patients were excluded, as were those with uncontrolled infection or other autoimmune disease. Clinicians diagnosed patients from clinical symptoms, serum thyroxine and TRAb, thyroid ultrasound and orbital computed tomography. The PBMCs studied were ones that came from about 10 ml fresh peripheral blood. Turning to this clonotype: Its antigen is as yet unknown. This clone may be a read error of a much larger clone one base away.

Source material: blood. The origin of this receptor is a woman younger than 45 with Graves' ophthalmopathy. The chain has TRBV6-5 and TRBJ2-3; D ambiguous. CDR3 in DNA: TGTGCCAGCAGTCACGGGTCATATACGCAGTATTTT. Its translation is CASSHGSYTQYF.